This T cell receptor (beta chain) was found in a study of blood T cell repertoires in COVID-19. Looking at the study overall: Spain, Italy and the United States supplied samples that represented acute and convalescent COVID-19. Nucleic acid was either cDNA or gDNA, and it came from T cells, B-cell-depleted T cells, or PBMCs.

In the study's own analysis: Reference gene primer amplification gave nucleated cell count estimates. The repertoire was sequenced with immunoSEQ multiplex PCR; TCRdb's copy has only in-frame clones and lacks some. That table is the source of V, J and clone size, and D and trimming were worked out from the DNA. The table includes about 270,000 clones, roughly 84% detected once. Germline CDR1 reads ENHRY; CDR2 reads SYGVKD. The CDR3 is 17 residues long. V gave up 5 bases and J gave up 4 bases; unmatched junction bases: 14. The sequence came from a woman under 30 with acute or convalescent COVID-19. The chain joins TRBV10-3 to TRBJ2-7; 10 positions agree with TRBD1. The sequencing sample was made of peripheral blood. DNA for the CDR3: TGTGCCATCAGTAGGACGATGACAGGGGGCTTCTCTTACGAGCAGTACTTC. Its translation: CAISRTMTGGFSYEQYF.